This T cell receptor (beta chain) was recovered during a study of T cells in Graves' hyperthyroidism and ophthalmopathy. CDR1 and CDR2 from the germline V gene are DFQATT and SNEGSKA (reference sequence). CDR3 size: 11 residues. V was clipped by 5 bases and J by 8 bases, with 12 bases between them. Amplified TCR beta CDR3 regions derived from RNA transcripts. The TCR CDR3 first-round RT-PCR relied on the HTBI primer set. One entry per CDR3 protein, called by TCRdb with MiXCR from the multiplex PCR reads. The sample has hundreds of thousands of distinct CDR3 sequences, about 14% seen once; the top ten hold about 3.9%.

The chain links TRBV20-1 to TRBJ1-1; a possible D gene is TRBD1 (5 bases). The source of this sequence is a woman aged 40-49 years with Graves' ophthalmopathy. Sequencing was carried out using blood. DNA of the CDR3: TGCAGTGCTGGGGTGACAGACGAAGCTTTCTTT. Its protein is CSAGVTDEAFF.